The 26 T cell receptor beta chains below come from one sample, sequenced in a study of Graves' ophthalmopathy and Graves' hyperthyroidism. RNA transcripts provided the template for amplifying TCR beta CDR3 regions. HTBI-primed first-round RT-PCR preceded second-round multiplex PCR. In TCRdb, the multiplex PCR reads were re-called with MiXCR into one record per CDR3 protein. The sample gives approximately 330,000 distinct CDR3 sequences, 15% to 20% of which show up once; 9% to 15% is in the top ten. Sequencing was performed on peripheral blood. The receptor source for this set is an adult man with Graves' ophthalmopathy.

This clonotype showed up many times. This rearrangement joins TRBV2 to TRBJ2-2, with 8 bases that match TRBD2. Trimming took 2 bases from V and 7 from J; bases not matched to a gene: 12. The CDR3 consists of 17 residues. Germline V gene lookup returns CDR1 SNHLY and CDR2 FYNNEI. The CDR3 protein is CASSEFGRGARVGELFF. In DNA form, the CDR3 reads TGTGCCAGCAGTGAATTCGGGCGGGGGGCTCGGGTCGGGGAGCTGTTTTTT.

This clonotype was picked up many times. The rearrangement joins TRBV11-2 to TRBJ1-2, with a possible D match to TRBD1 (5 bases). V was pared by 4 bases and J by 6 bases, with 15 bases between. Germline loops: CDR1 SGHAT, CDR2 FQNNGV. The CDR3 length is 14 residues. CDR3 nucleotide sequence: TGTGCCAGCAGCTCGGGACCCAGGTCGGATGGCTACACCTTC. It codes for CASSSGPRSDGYTF.

This clonotype occurred many times. The chain joins TRBV29-1 to TRBJ1-1; no clear D. The germline gives CDR1 SQVTM, CDR2 ANQGSEA. V gave up 7 bases and J gave up 8 bases, with 17 bases separating them. The CDR3 has 12 amino acids. The CDR3 DNA is TGCAGCGGAACATCCTCGATTCGCGAAGCTTTCTTT. This gives the protein CSGTSSIREAFF.

This clonotype has at least ten counts. The chain employs TRBV30 and TRBJ1-1; D gene ambiguous. This CDR3 spans 13 amino acids. The germline V gene has CDR1 GTSNPN and CDR2 SVGIG (reference sequence). With 4 bases removed from V and 0 bases from J, the gap between germline ends came to 9 bases. Written as DNA, the CDR3 is TGTGCCTGGACAAGGCAGTTGAACACTGAAGCTTTCTTT. Its translation is CAWTRQLNTEAFF.

The table lists this clonotype with many counts. V usage is TRBV12-5 and J usage is TRBJ1-1; D ambiguous. CDR1 is LGHNT and CDR2 is FRNRAP in the germline V gene. Trimming shortened V by 2 bases and J by 4 bases, and 8 bases separated the two germline ends. CDR3 length equals 13 residues. The CDR3 DNA sequence: TGTGCTAGTGGTTTGAGTGAAGGCACTGAAGCTTTCTTT. Its protein product is CASGLSEGTEAFF. Based on the CDR3 plus reference TRBV12-5 and TRBJ1-1, the full variable domain is DARVTQTPRHKVTEMGQEVTMRCQPILGHNTVFWYRQTMMQGLELLAYFRNRAPLDDSGMPKDRFSAEMPDATLATLKIQPSEPRDSAVYFCASGLSEGTEAFFGQGTRLTVV.

This clonotype was seen at least ten times. The chain is built from TRBV20-1 and TRBJ2-7; possibly TRBD2 for D (6 bases). The CDR3 contains 15 residues. V was pared by 0 bases and J by 2 bases, with 14 bases between. CDR1 is DFQATT, CDR2 SNEGSKA, per germline (reference sequence). CDR3 DNA: TGCAGTGCTAGAGATCCCGGGAGATCGACCTACGAGCAGTACTTC. Protein: CSARDPGRSTYEQYF.

In its sample, this clonotype was seen many times. The chain joins TRBV7-2 to TRBJ2-7; TRBD2 agrees at 10 bases. The V gene end was trimmed by 3 bases and the J gene end by 6 bases; junction bases not matched to a gene: 5. The CDR3 contains 14 residues. CDR1 and CDR2 from the germline V gene are SGHTA and FQGNSA. CDR3 DNA: TGTGCCAGCAGCTTGGGGCTAGCGGGGGTCGAGCAGTACTTC. Translated, it gives CASSLGLAGVEQYF.

In its sample, this clonotype was seen many times. The CDR3 here is CASSEEDLGLVQRYEQYF. CDR3 coding DNA: TGTGCCAGCAGTGAAGAGGACTTAGGACTAGTACAACGTTACGAGCAGTACTTC. V and J are TRBV6-1 and TRBJ2-7; 7 nucleotides align to TRBD2. This CDR3 contains 18 residues. The trim removed 1 base at V and 4 bases at J, leaving 16 bases unmatched. The germline gives CDR1 MNHNS, CDR2 SASEGT.

This clonotype was counted at least ten times. The gene calls are TRBV7-6 and TRBJ1-2; D ambiguous. The germline CDR1 and CDR2 sequences are SGHVS and FNYEAQ. The CDR3 is 14 amino acids. The V gene lost 5 bases and the J gene lost 8 bases, with 18 bases spanning the gap. Here the CDR3 reads CASSPGSRGGGYTF. Here the CDR3 DNA reads TGTGCCAGCAGCCCGGGGTCCCGAGGAGGGGGCTACACCTTC. Combining the CDR3 with reference TRBV7-6 and TRBJ1-2 gives the whole variable domain GAGVSQSPRYKVTKRGQDVALRCDPISGHVSLYWYRQALGQGPEFLTYFNYEAQQDKSGLPNDRFSAERPEGSISTLTIQRTEQRDSAMYRCASSPGSRGGGYTFGSGTRLTVV.

There are many counts of this clonotype. CDR3 coding DNA: TGTGCCAGCAACCAATACGCGGGGGACGAGCAGTACTTC. Its translation is CASNQYAGDEQYF. V and J are TRBV11-2 and TRBJ2-7; 7 positions agree with TRBD2. This CDR3 is built from 13 residues. Germline assignment: CDR1 SGHAT and CDR2 FQNNGV. V dropped 7 bases and J dropped 5; count of bases not matched to a gene: 8.

At least ten counts were recorded for this clonotype. The V call is TRBV28, the J call TRBJ2-7; TRBD1 is a possible D gene (5 bases). This CDR3 contains 13 residues. With 5 bases removed from V and 0 bases from J, the gap between germline ends came to 8 bases. In germline, CDR1 is MDHEN, CDR2 SYDVKM. CDR3 nucleotide sequence: TGTGCCAGCAGTCAACAGGACTCCTACGAGCAGTACTTC. This codes for CASSQQDSYEQYF. The full variable domain, completed using reference TRBV28 and TRBJ2-7, is DVKVTQSSRYLVKRTGEKVFLECVQDMDHENMFWYRQDPGLGLRLIYFSYDVKMKEKGDIPEGYSVSREKKERFSLILESASTNQTSMYLCASSQQDSYEQYFGPGTRLTVT.

The chain combines TRBV6-2 or TRBV6-3 with TRBJ1-2; D is ambiguous. With 2 bases removed from V and 6 bases from J, the gap between germline ends came to 13 bases. In germline, CDR1 is MNHEY, CDR2 SVGEGT. There are 14 residues in the CDR3. CDR3 region: CASSYPGQWNGYTF. The DNA for the CDR3 is TGTGCCAGCAGTTACCCTGGGCAGTGGAATGGCTACACCTTC.

This clonotype occurred many times. The chain employs TRBV10-3 and TRBJ2-5; a possible D gene is TRBD2 (6 bases). V was trimmed by 2 bases and J by 8 bases, leaving 12 bases between them. Germline lookup yields CDR1 ENHRY and CDR2 SYGVKD. The CDR3 spans 13 residues. As DNA, the CDR3 is TGTGCCATCAGTGAGAGGGACTCAGCCACCCAGTACTTC. Translation gives CAISERDSATQYF.

This clonotype was counted many times. The genes are TRBV6-1 and TRBJ2-5; D possibly uses TRBD1 or TRBD2 (5 bases each). V was trimmed by 1 base and J by 5 bases, leaving 8 bases between them. The CDR3 is 13 amino acids. Germline V CDR1 and CDR2: MNHNS, SASEGT. This CDR3 reads CASSEGWGETQYF. The CDR3 DNA is TGTGCCAGCAGTGAAGGTTGGGGGGAGACCCAGTACTTC.

The chain links TRBV6-2 or TRBV6-3 to TRBJ2-7; tentative D call: TRBD2 (5 bases). CDR1 is MNHEY, CDR2 SVGEGT, per germline. Trimming cost V 8 bases and J 2 bases, with 16 bases left between them. The CDR3 spans 14 residues. In nucleotides, the CDR3 is TGTGCCAGCCATACTAGAAGGGCTCCCTACGAGCAGTACTTC. It specifies CASHTRRAPYEQYF.

This clonotype was detected many times. This chain connects TRBV11-2 to TRBJ2-7; D tentatively reads TRBD1 or TRBD2 (5 bases each). V was trimmed by 2 bases and J by 2 bases, leaving 10 bases between them. CDR1 SGHAT and CDR2 FQNNGV come from the germline V gene. The CDR3 has 14 residues. This chain's CDR3 is CASSLRDAAYEQYF. The DNA for the CDR3 is TGTGCCAGCAGCTTAAGGGACGCAGCCTACGAGCAGTACTTC. Drawing the rest from reference TRBV11-2 and TRBJ2-7, the complete variable domain is EAGVAQSPRYKIIEKRQSVAFWCNPISGHATLYWYQQILGQGPKLLIQFQNNGVVDDSQLPKDRFSAERLKGVDSTLKIQPAKLEDSAVYLCASSLRDAAYEQYFGPGTRLTVT.

This clonotype was recorded a few times. J is TRBJ1-6 and V is TRBV30; TRBD1 agrees at 9 bases. The CDR3 consists of 14 residues. Germline V lookup: CDR1 GTSNPN, CDR2 SVGIG (reference sequence). Losses at the gene ends were 3 bases for V and 10 bases for J; bases not matched to a gene: 7. The CDR3 DNA reads TGTGCCTGGAGGGGACAGGGTATCGGGTCACCCCTCCACTTT. Amino acids: CAWRGQGIGSPLHF.

The chain is built from TRBV7-9 and TRBJ1-2; 8 bases are a match to TRBD1. CDR1 and CDR2 from the germline V gene are SEHNR and FQNEAQ (reference sequence). This CDR3 contains 15 residues. V shed 5 bases and J 4 bases; nucleotides not matched to a gene: 9. CDR3 in amino acids: CASSPQGQGSYGYTF. The CDR3 region has the DNA TGTGCCAGCAGCCCTCAAGGACAGGGATCCTATGGCTACACCTTC.

V is TRBV12-3 or TRBV12-4 and J is TRBJ2-2; D might be TRBD2 (6 bases). This CDR3 is built from 14 residues. V was cut by 6 bases and J by 1 base, with 9 bases left in between. This CDR3 reads CASSKTRNTGELFF. CDR3 nucleotides: TGTGCCAGCAGCAAGACTAGGAACACCGGGGAGCTGTTTTTT.

There are many counts of this clonotype. J is TRBJ2-2 and V is TRBV20-1; a weak D match, TRBD1 (7 bases). This CDR3 has 17 residues. V dropped 0 bases and J dropped 6 bases, with 20 bases sitting between them. Germline CDR1 DFQATT, CDR2 SNEGSKA (reference sequence). This chain's CDR3 is CSARDRYRGGEAGELFF. The CDR3 DNA sequence: TGCAGTGCTAGAGATCGGTACAGGGGAGGCGAAGCCGGGGAGCTGTTTTTT.

Many counts were recorded for this clonotype. The rearrangement uses TRBV6-1 and TRBJ2-5; a possible D gene is TRBD1 (6 bases). Per the germline V gene, CDR1 is MNHNS and CDR2 is SASEGT. The CDR3 spans 14 residues. The V gene lost 6 bases and the J gene lost 3 bases, with 14 bases spanning the gap. The CDR3 DNA follows: TGTGCCAGCAGAACACCTACAGGGAAAGAGACCCAGTACTTC. Its translation: CASRTPTGKETQYF.

This clonotype appeared many times. The chain carries TRBV29-1 and TRBJ2-7; D uncertain. V was clipped by 1 base and J by 3 bases, with 7 bases between them. CDR1 SQVTM and CDR2 ANQGSEA come from the germline V gene. The CDR3 has 12 amino acids. The CDR3 nucleotides are TGCAGCGTTGAAGGCACAAGCTACGAGCAGTACTTC. It translates to CSVEGTSYEQYF.

In this sample, this clonotype turned up many times. V gene TRBV5-5 combines with J gene TRBJ1-2; no definite D call. This CDR3 has 14 residues. The germline V gene encodes CDR1 SGHKS and CDR2 YYEKEE (reference sequence). Trimming pared 1 base from V and 6 bases from J, leaving 13 bases between. Here the CDR3 reads CASSLPAGAHGYTF. CDR3 in DNA: TGTGCCAGCAGCTTGCCGGCAGGCGCCCATGGCTACACCTTC.

This clonotype was seen at least ten times. The chain couples TRBV5-1 to TRBJ2-7, with 14 bases identical to TRBD2. V dropped 7 bases and J dropped 6; count of bases not matched to a gene: 9. CDR1 is SGHRS, CDR2 YFSETQ, per germline. This CDR3 comprises 15 residues. The CDR3 region is CASYEGLAGAREQYF. DNA for the CDR3: TGCGCCAGCTACGAGGGACTAGCGGGAGCGCGCGAGCAGTACTTC.

This clonotype has ten or more counts. The chain joins TRBV5-1 to TRBJ2-2, with a tentative D call TRBD2 (6 bases). V was clipped by 6 bases and J by 9 bases, with 15 bases between them. The CDR3 has 13 amino acids. Germline loops: CDR1 SGHRS, CDR2 YFSETQ. The CDR3: CASNIGSQRELFF. DNA for the CDR3: TGCGCCAGCAACATCGGGAGCCAGAGGGAGCTGTTTTTT. The variable domain in full, with the rest retrieved from reference TRBV5-1 and TRBJ2-2, is KAGVTQTPRYLIKTRGQQVTLSCSPISGHRSVSWYQQTPGQGLQFLFEYFSETQRNKGNFPGRFSGRQFSNSRSEMNVSTLELGDSALYLCASNIGSQRELFFGEGSRLTVL.

This clonotype was counted many times. V usage is TRBV20-1 and J usage is TRBJ1-6; no firm D call. V lost 6 bases to trimming and J lost 3 bases, with 9 bases between them. Germline values: CDR1 DFQATT, CDR2 SNEGSKA (reference sequence). The CDR3 loop spans 13 amino acids. The CDR3 here is CSAKDFYNSPLHF. The CDR3 DNA follows: TGCAGTGCGAAGGACTTCTATAATTCACCCCTCCACTTT.